This T cell receptor (beta chain) was profiled in a study of monozygotic twins with inflammatory bowel disease. For every TCR library, around 3.5 ug of total RNA was used. TCRdb derives one entry per CDR3 protein from the 5' RACE reads, leaving out DNA. The sample includes about 210,000 distinct CDR3 sequences. CDR1 and CDR2 (germline): DFQATT, SNEGSKA (reference sequence). CDR3 size: 13 residues. The sequenced sample consisted of blood. This chain uses TRBV20-1 with TRBJ2-4; as DNA is missing, the TRBD1 call by TCRdb cannot be tested. The receptor was derived from a human donor with ulcerative colitis or Crohn's disease, or a healthy co-twin of an affected twin (not recorded which). The CDR3: CSASGIGQGVLYF.